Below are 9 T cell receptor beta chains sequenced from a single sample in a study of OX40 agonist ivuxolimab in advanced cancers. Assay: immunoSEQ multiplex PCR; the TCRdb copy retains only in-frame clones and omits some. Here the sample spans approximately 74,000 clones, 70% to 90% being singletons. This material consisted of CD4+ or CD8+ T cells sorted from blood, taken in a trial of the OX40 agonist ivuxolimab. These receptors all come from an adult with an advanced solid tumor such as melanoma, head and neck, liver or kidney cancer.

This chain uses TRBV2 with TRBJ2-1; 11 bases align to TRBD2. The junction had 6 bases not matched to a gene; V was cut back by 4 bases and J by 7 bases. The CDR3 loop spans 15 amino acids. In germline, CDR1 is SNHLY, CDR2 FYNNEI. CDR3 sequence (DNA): TGTGCCAGCAGTGTATTAGCGGGAGGGAAGAATGAGCAGTTCTTC. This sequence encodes CASSVLAGGKNEQFF.

CDR3 protein: CASSFPPGDNAFF. The DNA of the CDR3 is TGTGCCAGCAGCTTCCCTCCGGGAGATAACGCTTTCTTT. The chain couples TRBV7-9 to TRBJ1-1, with D uncertain. CDR3 size: 13 residues. The germline V and J ends were trimmed by 3 bases and 11 bases, with 16 bases remaining between them. Germline CDR1 SEHNR, CDR2 FQNEAQ (reference sequence).

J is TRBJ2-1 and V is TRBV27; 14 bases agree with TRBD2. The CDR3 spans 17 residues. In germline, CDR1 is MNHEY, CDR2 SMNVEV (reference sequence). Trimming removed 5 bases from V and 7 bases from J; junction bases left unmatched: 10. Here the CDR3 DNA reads TGTGCCAGCAGTCCACCTACTGGGACTAGCGGGAGAAATGAGCAGTTCTTC. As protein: CASSPPTGTSGRNEQFF.

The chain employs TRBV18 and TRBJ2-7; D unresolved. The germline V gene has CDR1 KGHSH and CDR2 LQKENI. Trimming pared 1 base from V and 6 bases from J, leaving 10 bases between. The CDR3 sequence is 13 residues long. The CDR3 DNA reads TGTGCCAGCTCACCACGGGATTCCGGCGAGCAGTACTTC. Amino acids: CASSPRDSGEQYF.

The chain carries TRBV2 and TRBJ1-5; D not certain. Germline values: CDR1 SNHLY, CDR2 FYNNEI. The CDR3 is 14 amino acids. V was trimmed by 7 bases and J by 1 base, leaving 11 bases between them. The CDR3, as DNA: TGTGCCAGCACCCTGGAAGGCAGCAATCAGCCCCAGCATTTT. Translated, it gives CASTLEGSNQPQHF.

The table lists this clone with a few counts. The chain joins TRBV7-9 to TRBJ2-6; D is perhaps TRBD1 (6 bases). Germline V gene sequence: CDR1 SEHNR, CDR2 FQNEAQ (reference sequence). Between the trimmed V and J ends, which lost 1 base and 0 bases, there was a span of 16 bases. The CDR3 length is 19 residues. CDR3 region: CASSLVSGTTGSGANVLTF. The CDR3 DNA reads TGTGCCAGCAGCTTAGTCTCGGGGACAACCGGCTCTGGGGCCAACGTCCTGACTTTC.

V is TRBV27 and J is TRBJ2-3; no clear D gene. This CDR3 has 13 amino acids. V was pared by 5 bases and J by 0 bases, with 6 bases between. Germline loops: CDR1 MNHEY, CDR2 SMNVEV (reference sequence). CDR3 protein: CASSRTSTDTQYF. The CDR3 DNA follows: TGTGCCAGCAGTCGGACGAGCACAGATACGCAGTATTTT.

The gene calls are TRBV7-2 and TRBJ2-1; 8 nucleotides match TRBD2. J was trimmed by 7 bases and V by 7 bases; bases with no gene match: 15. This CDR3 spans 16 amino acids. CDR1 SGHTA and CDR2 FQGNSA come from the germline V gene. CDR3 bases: TGTGCCAGCACTCTAGGGGGAACGGGAGGGGCGAATGAGCAGTTCTTC. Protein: CASTLGGTGGANEQFF.

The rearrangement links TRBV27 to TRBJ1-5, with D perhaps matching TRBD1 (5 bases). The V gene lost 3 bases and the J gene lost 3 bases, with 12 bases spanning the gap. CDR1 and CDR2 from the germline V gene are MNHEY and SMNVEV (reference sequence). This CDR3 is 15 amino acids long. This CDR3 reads CASSLNQGPNQPQHF. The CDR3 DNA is TGTGCCAGCAGTTTGAACCAGGGACCCAATCAGCCCCAGCATTTT.